These 12 T cell receptor beta chains came from one sample sequenced in a study of cytomegalovirus exposure and HLA in healthy donors. A multiplex PCR was run with 60 Vbeta primers and 13 Jbeta primers. Assay: immunoSEQ multiplex PCR; the TCRdb copy retains only in-frame clones and omits some. This sample yields about 140,000 clones, of which around 81% are seen a single time; about 6.5% belongs to the top ten. Sequencing was done on a sample of PBMCs. The receptors were gathered from a middle-aged man in good health and CMV-seropositive.

A few counts support this clone. This chain connects TRBV18 to TRBJ2-7; D perhaps matches TRBD2 (6 bases). Germline V gives CDR1 KGHSH, CDR2 LQKENI. This CDR3 comprises 14 residues. Trimming pared 3 bases from V and 7 bases from J, leaving 16 bases between. The CDR3 reads CASSPPGGTWEQYF. In nucleotides, the CDR3 is TGTGCCAGCTCACCCCCGGGCGGGACTTGGGAGCAGTACTTC.

V and J are TRBV29-1 and TRBJ2-5, with 9 bases fitting TRBD1. The V gene end was trimmed by 5 bases and the J gene end by 5 bases; junction bases not matched to a gene: 12. Germline CDR1 SQVTM, CDR2 ANQGSEA. The CDR3 runs 15 residues. CDR3 nucleotide sequence: TGCAGCGTTCTTCGGGGCCTCACAGGGGGCGAGACCCAGTACTTC. Translation: CSVLRGLTGGETQYF.

This rearrangement joins TRBV4-2 to TRBJ2-7; possibly TRBD1 for D (5 bases). Germline-derived CDR1 and CDR2 are LGHNA and YNFKEQ. The CDR3 loop spans 15 amino acids. Trimming took off 0 bases at V and 5 bases at J, with 14 bases between the two ends. The CDR3 sequence is CASSQEEGVDNEQYF. The CDR3 bases are TGTGCCAGCAGCCAAGAGGAAGGGGTGGATAACGAGCAGTACTTC.

The sample holds one count of this clone. This sequence joins TRBV10-2 and TRBJ1-2; 11 bases align to TRBD1. The CDR3 extends over 15 amino acids. V lost 6 bases and J lost 6; bases outside the gene matches: 9. CDR1 is WSHSY, CDR2 SAAADI, per germline. CDR3 loop: CASSVPGQGAHGYTF. CDR3 nucleotides: TGCGCCAGCAGCGTCCCCGGACAGGGGGCGCATGGCTACACCTTC.

This clone was recorded only once. The rearrangement uses TRBV18 and TRBJ1-4, with unresolved D. The V and J ends lost 3 bases and 3 bases respectively, with 8 bases between them. CDR3 length equals 14 residues. The V gene's germline CDR1 is KGHSH and CDR2 LQKENI. The CDR3 DNA is TGTGCCAGCTCACCCGGCAGGTCTAATGAAAAACTGTTTTTT. Translating gives CASSPGRSNEKLFF.

With respect to this clone: The same CDR3 is also encoded by other DNA sequences in this sample. The chain joins TRBV2 to TRBJ2-3; 9 bases line up with TRBD2. CDR1 SNHLY and CDR2 FYNNEI come from the germline V gene. The CDR3 consists of 14 residues. Trimming took 6 bases from V and 1 from J; bases not matched to a gene: 2. CDR3 region: CASSQRGGTDTQYF. CDR3 sequence (DNA): TGTGCCAGCAGCCAGCGGGGGGGCACAGATACGCAGTATTTT.

This clone was picked up one time. The chain links TRBV6-5 to TRBJ1-5; 8 nucleotides line up with TRBD1. The germline gives CDR1 MNHEY, CDR2 SVGAGI. This CDR3 region has 15 residues. J lost 4 bases, V lost 5 bases, and 7 bases had no gene match. CDR3 in DNA: TGTGCCAGCAGTAATACAGGGGGTCGGAATCAGCCCCAGCATTTT. Protein product: CASSNTGGRNQPQHF.

The chain links TRBV7-8 to TRBJ1-1; TRBD1 is a possible D gene (6 bases). Germline V gives CDR1 SGHVS, CDR2 FQNEAQ. V was clipped by 3 bases and J by 0 bases, with 8 bases between them. This CDR3 region has 14 residues. CDR3 loop: CASSLTGMNTEAFF. The CDR3 DNA is TGTGCCAGCAGCTTGACAGGAATGAACACTGAAGCTTTCTTT.

This chain uses TRBV20-1 with TRBJ2-1; D unresolved. Germline assignment: CDR1 DFQATT and CDR2 SNEGSKA (reference sequence). V was pared by 5 bases and J by 5 bases, with 7 bases between. The CDR3 sequence is 11 residues long. In DNA form, the CDR3 reads TGCAGTGCTCCCACTAACAATGAGCAGTTCTTC. It is translated as CSAPTNNEQFF.

This chain's CDR3 is CASSLTGKSTYEQYF. DNA for the CDR3: TGCGCCAGCAGCCTGACGGGGAAATCCACCTACGAGCAGTACTTC. The chain links TRBV5-1 to TRBJ2-7; a weak D match, TRBD2 (5 bases). The CDR3 sequence is 15 residues long. Trimming took 4 bases from V and 2 from J, leaving 16 bases between them. In germline, CDR1 is SGHRS, CDR2 YFSETQ.

The genes are TRBV18 and TRBJ1-4; a possible D gene is TRBD1 (5 bases). Germline V gene sequence: CDR1 KGHSH, CDR2 LQKENI. The CDR3 has 13 amino acids. V was pared by 3 bases and J by 14 bases, with 16 bases between. In DNA form, the CDR3 reads TGTGCCAGCTCACCCGACAGCAAGGGTTATCTGTTTTTT. This encodes CASSPDSKGYLFF.

V is TRBV5-4 and J is TRBJ2-7; tentatively, D is TRBD1 (5 bases). This CDR3 is built from 14 residues. CDR1 and CDR2 from the germline V gene are SGHNT and YYREEE (reference sequence). V was clipped by 0 bases and J by 0 bases, with 7 bases between them. The CDR3 sequence is CASSLGQSSYEQYF. DNA for the CDR3: TGTGCCAGCAGCTTGGGACAGAGCTCCTACGAGCAGTACTTC.